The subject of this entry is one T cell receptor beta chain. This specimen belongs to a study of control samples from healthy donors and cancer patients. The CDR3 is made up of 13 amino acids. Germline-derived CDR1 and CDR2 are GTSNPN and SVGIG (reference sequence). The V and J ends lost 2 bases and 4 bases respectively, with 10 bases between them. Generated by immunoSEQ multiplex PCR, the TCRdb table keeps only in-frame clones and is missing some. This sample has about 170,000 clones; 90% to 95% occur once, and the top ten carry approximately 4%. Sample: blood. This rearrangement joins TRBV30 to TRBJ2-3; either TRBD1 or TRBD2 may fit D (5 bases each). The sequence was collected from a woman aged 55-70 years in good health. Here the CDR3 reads CAWSTTGPDTQYF. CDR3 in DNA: TGTGCCTGGAGTACGACGGGGCCAGATACGCAGTATTTT.